The rows below give T cell receptor beta chains drawn from one sample of a study of T cells in Graves' hyperthyroidism and ophthalmopathy. One entry per CDR3 protein results from TCRdb running MiXCR on the multiplex PCR reads. The repertoire holds 550,000 to 600,000 distinct CDR3 sequences, with over 12% as singletons. Sequencing was done on a sample of blood. The receptors shown here come from a woman aged 18 to 35 with Graves' ophthalmopathy. Both conserved end residues are part of each CDR3. The D gene is left open where the match is weak. Clone size is not always given. Where it is, it says once, few, many or a class for expanded clones.

clone size: once
J gene: TRBJ1-2
D gene: NA
V gene: TRBV2
CDR3 protein: CASREGGCYGYTF
CDR3 DNA: TGTGCCAGCAGGGAGGGCGGATGCTATGGCTACACCTTC

clone size: NA
J gene: TRBJ2-1
D gene: NA
V gene: TRBV24-1
CDR3 protein: CATSAERTVLGGTEQFF
CDR3 DNA: TGTGCCACCAGTGCGGAGCGGACGGTTTTGGGTGGTACTGAGCAGTTCTTC

clone size: few
J gene: TRBJ1-4
D gene: NA
V gene: TRBV4-2
CDR3 protein: CASSPHNWDSGEYEKLFF
CDR3 DNA: TGTGCCAGCAGCCCTCATAACTGGGACTCGGGCGAGTATGAAAAACTGTTTTTT

clone size: many
J gene: TRBJ2-3
D gene: NA
V gene: TRBV30
CDR3 protein: CACNGMGAFTDTQYF
CDR3 DNA: TGTGCCTGTAACGGGATGGGGGCGTTCACAGATACGCAGTATTTT

clone size: many
J gene: TRBJ2-5
D gene: NA
V gene: TRBV7-2
CDR3 protein: CASSFSMGRQETQYF
CDR3 DNA: TGTGCCAGCAGCTTCTCTATGGGCCGCCAAGAGACCCAGTACTTC

clone size: many
J gene: TRBJ1-5
D gene: NA
V gene: TRBV24-1
CDR3 protein: CATSDYPGQQTGNQPQHF
CDR3 DNA: TGTGCCACCAGTGATTACCCCGGACAGCAGACGGGAAATCAGCCCCAGCATTTT

clone size: few
J gene: TRBJ1-2
D gene: TRBD1
V gene: TRBV9
CDR3 protein: CASSTHGTGPLLNYGYTF
CDR3 DNA: TGTGCCAGCAGCACGCACGGGACAGGGCCTTTACTGAACTATGGCTACACCTTC

clone size: NA
J gene: TRBJ2-2
D gene: NA
V gene: TRBV4-1
CDR3 protein: CASSQDTEKNTGELFF
CDR3 DNA: TGCGCCAGCAGCCAAGATACAGAGAAAAACACCGGGGAGCTGTTTTTT

clone size: many
J gene: TRBJ2-7
D gene: NA
V gene: TRBV11-2
CDR3 protein: CASSLGDTGGEQYF
CDR3 DNA: TGTGCCAGCAGCTTAGGGGACACAGGCGGGGAGCAGTACTTC

clone size: few
J gene: TRBJ1-5
D gene: TRBD1
V gene: TRBV30
CDR3 protein: CAWGTGVSNQPQHF
CDR3 DNA: TGTGCCTGGGGCACAGGGGTTAGCAATCAGCCCCAGCATTTT

clone size: NA
J gene: TRBJ2-7
D gene: TRBD2
V gene: TRBV20-1
CDR3 protein: CSARLPGTSGREQYF
CDR3 DNA: TGCAGTGCTAGGCTGCCCGGGACTAGCGGCCGCGAGCAGTACTTC

clone size: NA
J gene: TRBJ2-7
D gene: NA
V gene: TRBV5-4
CDR3 protein: CASSSWGWLVYEQYF
CDR3 DNA: TGTGCCAGCAGCAGTTGGGGGTGGCTAGTCTACGAGCAGTACTTC

clone size: many
J gene: TRBJ2-5
D gene: NA
V gene: TRBV7-8
CDR3 protein: CASTSPEGVFQETQYF
CDR3 DNA: TGTGCCAGCACCTCACCTGAGGGAGTTTTCCAAGAGACCCAGTACTTC

clone size: many
J gene: TRBJ1-2
D gene: NA
V gene: TRBV7-9
CDR3 protein: CASSLGGNYGYTF
CDR3 DNA: TGTGCCAGCAGCTTAGGGGGGAACTATGGCTACACCTTC

clone size: many
J gene: TRBJ2-7
D gene: NA
V gene: TRBV4-2
CDR3 protein: CASSQVSYLYEQYF
CDR3 DNA: TGTGCCAGCAGCCAAGTTTCCTACCTCTACGAGCAGTACTTC

clone size: many
J gene: TRBJ2-1
D gene: NA
V gene: TRBV10-2
CDR3 protein: CASSESGARGEQFF
CDR3 DNA: TGCGCCAGCAGTGAATCGGGAGCCCGGGGTGAGCAGTTCTTC

clone size: many
J gene: TRBJ1-4
D gene: TRBD1
V gene: TRBV5-1
CDR3 protein: CASSLGRDRVTNEKLFF
CDR3 DNA: TGCGCCAGCAGCTTGGGAAGGGACAGGGTAACTAATGAAAAACTGTTTTTT

clone size: NA
J gene: TRBJ2-2
D gene: TRBD1
V gene: TRBV12-3/TRBV12-4
CDR3 protein: CASRILTTGGSISNTGELFF
CDR3 DNA: TGTGCCAGCAGAATCCTTACGACAGGGGGGAGTATTTCAAACACCGGGGAGCTGTTTTTT

clone size: many
J gene: TRBJ2-7
D gene: NA
V gene: TRBV7-2
CDR3 protein: CASSLAKNSYEQYF
CDR3 DNA: TGTGCCAGCAGCTTAGCTAAGAACTCCTACGAGCAGTACTTC

clone size: few
J gene: TRBJ2-1
D gene: NA
V gene: TRBV18
CDR3 protein: CASSPPLTIARVNNEQFF
CDR3 DNA: TGTGCCAGCTCACCACCGTTGACAATAGCGAGAGTTAACAATGAGCAGTTCTTC

clone size: many
J gene: TRBJ1-2
D gene: NA
V gene: TRBV6-1
CDR3 protein: CASSSTRNYGYTF
CDR3 DNA: TGTGCCAGCAGCAGCACACGGAACTATGGCTACACCTTC

clone size: few
J gene: TRBJ2-7
D gene: TRBD2
V gene: TRBV7-9
CDR3 protein: CASSIRTGLAGVSSYEQYF
CDR3 DNA: TGTGCCAGCAGCATCCGGACGGGACTAGCGGGAGTGAGCTCCTACGAGCAGTACTTC

clone size: many
J gene: TRBJ2-6
D gene: NA
V gene: TRBV12-3/TRBV12-4
CDR3 protein: CASSATRAWANVLTF
CDR3 DNA: TGTGCCAGCAGCGCCACTAGGGCTTGGGCCAACGTCCTGACTTTC

clone size: NA
J gene: TRBJ2-7
D gene: NA
V gene: TRBV13
CDR3 protein: CASSQERGVGYEQYF
CDR3 DNA: TGTGCCAGCAGCCAAGAAAGGGGTGTAGGTTACGAGCAGTACTTC

clone size: many
J gene: TRBJ2-2
D gene: TRBD1
V gene: TRBV4-2
CDR3 protein: CASRGQGRAGELFF
CDR3 DNA: TGTGCCAGCAGAGGACAGGGGAGGGCCGGGGAGCTGTTTTTT

clone size: many
J gene: TRBJ1-1
D gene: NA
V gene: TRBV3-1
CDR3 protein: CASSQGGGSEAFF
CDR3 DNA: TGTGCCAGCAGCCAAGGCGGGGGTAGTGAAGCTTTCTTT

clone size: many
J gene: TRBJ2-5
D gene: TRBD1
V gene: TRBV30
CDR3 protein: CAWSKGQGGFWETQYF
CDR3 DNA: TGTGCCTGGAGTAAGGGACAGGGCGGTTTTTGGGAGACCCAGTACTTC

clone size: NA
J gene: TRBJ1-1
D gene: NA
V gene: TRBV11-2
CDR3 protein: CASSLGSAAFF
CDR3 DNA: TGTGCCAGCAGCTTAGGCAGCGCGGCTTTCTTT

clone size: many
J gene: TRBJ1-1
D gene: TRBD1
V gene: TRBV11-3
CDR3 protein: CASSPSDRARTEAFF
CDR3 DNA: TGTGCCAGCAGCCCCTCGGACAGGGCGAGAACTGAAGCTTTCTTT

clone size: many
J gene: TRBJ2-5
D gene: NA
V gene: TRBV7-2
CDR3 protein: CASSLPTWGREQETQYF
CDR3 DNA: TGTGCCAGCAGCTTACCTACATGGGGCCGGGAACAAGAGACCCAGTACTTC

clone size: many
J gene: TRBJ2-1
D gene: NA
V gene: TRBV2
CDR3 protein: CASSEAQDEQFF
CDR3 DNA: TGTGCCAGCAGTGAAGCCCAGGATGAGCAGTTCTTC

clone size: many
J gene: TRBJ2-7
D gene: NA
V gene: TRBV7-9
CDR3 protein: CASSPGHGPSGQYF
CDR3 DNA: TGTGCCAGCAGCCCTGGTCACGGGCCGAGTGGGCAGTACTTC

clone size: few
J gene: TRBJ2-1
D gene: NA
V gene: TRBV6-1
CDR3 protein: CAAKEGPNNEQFF
CDR3 DNA: TGTGCCGCTAAAGAGGGACCCAACAATGAGCAGTTCTTC

clone size: many
J gene: TRBJ1-3
D gene: TRBD1
V gene: TRBV7-2
CDR3 protein: CASSLAWDRGNTIYF
CDR3 DNA: TGTGCCAGCAGCTTAGCGTGGGACAGAGGAAACACCATATATTTT

clone size: many
J gene: TRBJ2-7
D gene: NA
V gene: TRBV28
CDR3 protein: CASRPTRLDREGHEQYF
CDR3 DNA: TGTGCCAGCAGACCCACCCGACTAGACAGGGAGGGCCACGAGCAGTACTTC

clone size: many
J gene: TRBJ2-7
D gene: TRBD2
V gene: TRBV28
CDR3 protein: CASSLPRLALGNEQYF
CDR3 DNA: TGTGCCAGCAGTTTACCACGACTAGCACTAGGTAACGAGCAGTACTTC

clone size: many
J gene: TRBJ2-7
D gene: NA
V gene: TRBV7-2
CDR3 protein: CASSYGGLSSYEQYF
CDR3 DNA: TGTGCCAGCAGCTATGGGGGCCTCAGCTCCTACGAGCAGTACTTC

clone size: many
J gene: TRBJ1-1
D gene: NA
V gene: TRBV12-3/TRBV12-4
CDR3 protein: CASRAGRRNTEAFF
CDR3 DNA: TGTGCCAGCAGGGCGGGACGGAGGAACACTGAAGCTTTCTTT

clone size: NA
J gene: TRBJ1-4
D gene: NA
V gene: TRBV5-1
CDR3 protein: CASSRGQINEKLFF
CDR3 DNA: TGCGCCAGCAGCCGTGGACAGATTAATGAAAAACTGTTTTTT

clone size: many
J gene: TRBJ2-7
D gene: TRBD1
V gene: TRBV30
CDR3 protein: CAWQTGSYEQYF
CDR3 DNA: TGTGCCTGGCAGACAGGGTCATACGAGCAGTACTTC

clone size: many
J gene: TRBJ2-2
D gene: NA
V gene: TRBV30
CDR3 protein: CARLASGELFF
CDR3 DNA: TGTGCCCGCCTAGCGTCCGGGGAGCTGTTTTTT

clone size: few
J gene: TRBJ1-2
D gene: NA
V gene: TRBV9
CDR3 protein: CASSVGVPQAGGYTF
CDR3 DNA: TGTGCCAGCAGCGTAGGGGTCCCCCAAGCTGGGGGCTACACCTTC

clone size: few
J gene: TRBJ1-1
D gene: NA
V gene: TRBV7-9
CDR3 protein: CASIGLMNTEAFF
CDR3 DNA: TGTGCCAGCATTGGCCTTATGAACACTGAAGCTTTCTTT